The clone carrying this T cell receptor (beta chain) appeared many times. Its antigen is unknown. This sample stems from a study of CD8+CD57+ T cells in acquired aplastic anemia. Study information: Sorted CD4+ plus CD8+ cells gave DNA averaging roughly 3.5 ug.

Genomic DNA acted as the template from which TCR beta VDJ combination and CDR3 sequence profiling were carried out. MiXCR, run by TCRdb on the reads, gives a single entry per CDR3 protein. This repertoire shows 250,000 to 350,000 distinct CDR3 sequences, 55% to 65% found once; its top ten account for 7% to 9%. Study-level points and caveats: Shared by patients and controls, some 29 CD8+ CDR3s were abundant in patients.

V lost 6 bases, J lost 6 bases, and 20 bases lay in between. Germline V CDR1 and CDR2: DFQATT, SNEGSKA (reference sequence). The CDR3 is 14 residues long. Material for sequencing was sorted CD4+, CD8+, or CD8+CD57+ T cells (not recorded which) from PBMCs. This sequence joins TRBV20-1 and TRBJ2-5; D might be TRBD2 (6 bases). The sequence was obtained from a human donor with severe aplastic anemia or a healthy control (not recorded which). CDR3 coding DNA: TGCAGTGCGCGGGACCGCGGGACGGGAAAGACCCAGTACTTC. Translating gives CSARDRGTGKTQYF.